The clone carrying this T cell receptor beta chain showed up just a few times. Vbeta (60) and Jbeta (13) primers were used in the PCR. Profiling relied on immunoSEQ multiplex PCR, and the TCRdb table lists in-frame clones only, not all of them. The table shows under 150,000 clones, with roughly a tenth occurring only once. Trimming cost V 0 bases and J 4 bases, with 11 bases left between them. Germline assignment: CDR1 SGHRS and CDR2 YFSETQ. The CDR3 is made up of 15 amino acids. This sample is part of a study of cytomegalovirus exposure and HLA in healthy donors. The sequencing input was PBMCs. The gene calls are TRBV5-1 and TRBJ2-1; D might be TRBD1 (5 bases). The sequence came from a male donor in good health and CMV-seronegative. The CDR3 DNA reads TGCGCCAGCAGCTTGGGACACCCAGGGTACAATGAGCAGTTCTTC. It yields the protein CASSLGHPGYNEQFF. Full variable domain (missing parts from reference TRBV5-1 and TRBJ2-1): KAGVTQTPRYLIKTRGQQVTLSCSPISGHRSVSWYQQTPGQGLQFLFEYFSETQRNKGNFPGRFSGRQFSNSRSEMNVSTLELGDSALYLCASSLGHPGYNEQFFGPGTRLTVL.